These 30 T cell receptor beta chains were sequenced from one sample in a study of blood T cell repertoires in COVID-19. Produced via immunoSEQ multiplex PCR; TCRdb's table is partial and in-frame only. In the table there are approximately 290,000 clones, roughly 90% of which are singletons. The material sequenced was peripheral blood. These receptor sequences come from a man aged 25 to 45 with acute or convalescent COVID-19.

The V call is TRBV6-6, the J call TRBJ2-7; 10 bases agree with TRBD2. Germline CDR1 MNHNY, CDR2 SVGAGI (reference sequence). The CDR3 totals 15 residues. V gave up 6 bases and J gave up 2 bases; unmatched junction bases: 7. The CDR3: CASRRTSGDPYEQYF. DNA for the CDR3: TGTGCCAGCAGGAGAACTAGCGGGGACCCCTACGAGCAGTACTTC.

The rearrangement joins TRBV11-2 to TRBJ1-2; no reliable D call. Trimming removed 7 bases from V and 7 bases from J, with 19 bases in between. This CDR3 region has 14 residues. The germline gives CDR1 SGHAT, CDR2 FQNNGV. CDR3 DNA: TGTGCCAGCACGAGGGCGTATCGTGACGGTGGCTACACCTTC. This sequence encodes CASTRAYRDGGYTF.

As for this clone: Other DNA sequences in the same sample also yield this CDR3. The chain links TRBV11-2 to TRBJ1-5, with 7 bases that match TRBD1. Germline loops: CDR1 SGHAT, CDR2 FQNNGV. Losses at the gene ends were 5 bases for V and 5 bases for J; bases not matched to a gene: 3. The CDR3 length is 13 residues. The CDR3 loop reads CASSLDRDQPQHF. The CDR3, as DNA: TGTGCCAGCAGCCTCGACAGGGATCAGCCCCAGCATTTT.

A few counts support this clone. The chain links TRBV2 to TRBJ1-4, with a tentative D call TRBD1 (5 bases). This CDR3 has 13 amino acids. Deletions cut 7 bases from V and 5 bases from J, with 11 bases between. Per germline, CDR1 SNHLY and CDR2 FYNNEI. The CDR3 reads CASIARANEKLFF. The CDR3 DNA reads TGTGCCAGCATTGCCAGGGCGAATGAAAAACTGTTTTTT. Combining the CDR3 with reference TRBV2 and TRBJ1-4 gives the whole variable domain EPEVTQTPSHQVTQMGQEVILRCVPISNHLYFYWYRQILGQKVEFLVSFYNNEISEKSEIFDDQFSVERPDGSNFTLKIRSTKLEDSAMYFCASIARANEKLFFGSGTQLSVL.

The chain carries TRBV28 and TRBJ1-5; no clear D gene. The V gene's germline CDR1 is MDHEN and CDR2 SYDVKM. The CDR3 runs 15 residues. Trimming shortened V by 4 bases and J by 0 bases, and 10 bases separated the two germline ends. The CDR3 protein is CASSSGALSNQPQHF. The CDR3 bases are TGTGCCAGCAGTTCGGGAGCTCTTAGCAATCAGCCCCAGCATTTT.

This chain joins TRBV19 and TRBJ2-2, with TRBD1 matching 8 bases. The CDR3 is made up of 17 amino acids. With V trimmed by 3 bases and J by 1 base, 7 bases remained unmatched. In germline, CDR1 is LNHDA, CDR2 SQIVND (reference sequence). CDR3 region: CASSIGDGTGNTGELFF. The CDR3 bases are TGTGCCAGTAGTATCGGGGACGGGACAGGGAACACCGGGGAGCTGTTTTTT.

This chain joins TRBV11-3 and TRBJ1-1; D is unresolved. Trimming pared 1 base from V and 8 bases from J, leaving 14 bases between. Germline CDR1 is SGHNT and CDR2 is YENEEA. This CDR3 has 14 residues. The CDR3 DNA reads TGTGCCAGCAGCTTAGGATTCGGGGTTTCCGAAGCTTTCTTT. This sequence encodes CASSLGFGVSEAFF.

CDR3 region: CASSVSVNYGYTF. DNA for the CDR3: TGTGCCAGCAGTGTGTCGGTTAACTATGGCTACACCTTC. The chain recombines TRBV6-4 with TRBJ1-2, with unresolved D. V gave up 4 bases and J gave up 1 base, with 7 bases separating them. This CDR3 has 13 amino acids. Germline values: CDR1 MRHNA, CDR2 SNTAGT.

Concerning this clone itself: Additional DNA sequences in this sample encode the identical CDR3. V gene TRBV5-4 combines with J gene TRBJ2-2, with D perhaps matching TRBD1 (6 bases). The CDR3 has 15 amino acids. Germline CDR1 and CDR2: SGHNT and YYREEE (reference sequence). V lost 0 bases, J lost 5 bases, and 11 bases lay in between. The CDR3 reads CASSLVQGDTGELFF. CDR3 coding DNA: TGTGCCAGCAGCTTGGTACAGGGCGATACCGGGGAGCTGTTTTTT.

This chain joins TRBV6-5 and TRBJ2-5; 8 nucleotides line up with TRBD2. Germline values: CDR1 MNHEY, CDR2 SVGAGI. Trimming took 6 bases from V and 1 from J; bases not matched to a gene: 4. This CDR3 has 14 amino acids. The CDR3 DNA reads as TGTGCCAGCAGCCGAACTAGCGGCCAAGAGACCCAGTACTTC. This gives the protein CASSRTSGQETQYF.

The rearrangement uses TRBV9 and TRBJ2-1; 13 positions match TRBD2. The length of the CDR3 is 15 residues. From germline, CDR1 is SGDLS and CDR2 YYNGEE. J was trimmed by 8 bases and V by 3 bases; bases with no gene match: 5. The CDR3 protein is CASSAGTSGDHEQFF. The CDR3 bases are TGTGCCAGCAGCGCCGGGACTAGCGGGGACCATGAGCAGTTCTTC. The whole variable domain, filled in from reference TRBV9 and TRBJ2-1, reads DSGVTQTPKHLITATGQRVTLRCSPRSGDLSVYWYQQSLDQGLQFLIQYYNGEERAKGNILERFSAQQFPDLHSELNLSSLELGDSALYFCASSAGTSGDHEQFFGPGTRLTVL.

This clone occurred once. The chain employs TRBV19 and TRBJ2-3; TRBD2 aligns across 12 bases. With 5 bases clipped from V and 2 bases from J, the junction kept 11 bases outside the gene matches. Germline lookup yields CDR1 LNHDA and CDR2 SQIVND (reference sequence). This CDR3 spans 18 amino acids. For the CDR3, the DNA is TGTGCCAGTAGTCCCAAGACTAGCGGGGGCCGATACACAGATACGCAGTATTTT. Residues: CASSPKTSGGRYTDTQYF.

The chain employs TRBV3-1 (or the pseudogene TRBV3-2) and TRBJ1-1, with a weak D call TRBD1 (6 bases). Germline CDR1 and CDR2: LGHDT and YNNKEL (reference sequence). The CDR3 has 14 residues. Trimming removed 6 bases from V and 5 bases from J, with 16 bases in between. CDR3 DNA sequence: TGTGCCAGCAGGCCCGGGGGGGCGAGGACTGAAGCTTTCTTT. Translation gives CASRPGGARTEAFF.

CDR3 coding DNA: TGTGCCAGCAGTCTACTAGCGGGCGGGTACGAGCAGTACTTC. This translates into CASSLLAGGYEQYF. The chain couples TRBV6-2 or TRBV6-3 to TRBJ2-7; 9 bases align to TRBD2. The CDR3 spans 14 residues. J was trimmed by 4 bases and V by 5 bases; bases with no gene match: 6. Germline CDR1 MNHEY, CDR2 SVGEGT.

The J gene is TRBJ1-1, the V gene TRBV28; D not resolved. The length of the CDR3 is 15 residues. Trimming cost V 10 bases and J 0 bases, with 18 bases left between them. Per the germline V gene, CDR1 is MDHEN and CDR2 is SYDVKM. Here the CDR3 DNA reads TGTGCCACACTACCACTGAGGCTAATGAACACTGAAGCTTTCTTT. It is translated as CATLPLRLMNTEAFF.

This chain links TRBV5-1 with TRBJ1-1; maybe TRBD1 (5 bases). V was cut by 0 bases and J by 4 bases, with 10 bases left in between. Germline V gene data show CDR1 as SGHRS and CDR2 as YFSETQ. CDR3 length equals 14 residues. CDR3 sequence (DNA): TGCGCCAGCAGCTTGGTGGGGGGGAGCACTGAAGCTTTCTTT. Amino acid sequence: CASSLVGGSTEAFF.

DNA of the CDR3: TGTGCCAGCAGTCCGGGGACAGGGGCGGCCAGGACCGGGGAGCTGTTTTTT. It is translated as CASSPGTGAARTGELFF. V and J are TRBV3-1 (or the pseudogene TRBV3-2) and TRBJ2-2; 10 bases match TRBD1. Looked up from germline, CDR1 is LGHDT and CDR2 is YNNKEL (reference sequence). V shed 6 bases and J 5 bases; nucleotides not matched to a gene: 12. This CDR3 spans 17 amino acids.

This chain uses TRBV4-1 with TRBJ1-1; possible D gene TRBD1, 5 bases. V lost 3 bases to trimming and J lost 4 bases, with 15 bases between them. Germline-derived CDR1 and CDR2 are MGHRA and YSYEKL. This CDR3 is 15 amino acids long. CDR3 loop: CASSHPFSGGTEAFF. The CDR3, as DNA: TGCGCCAGCAGCCATCCTTTCTCGGGGGGCACTGAAGCTTTCTTT.

The DNA of the CDR3 is TGTGCCAGCACCCCCGCGGGGACTAGCGGCCACAATGAGCAGTTCTTC. Protein: CASTPAGTSGHNEQFF. The gene calls are TRBV28 and TRBJ2-1, with 11 bases matching TRBD2. V lost 7 bases, J lost 5 bases, and 10 bases stayed unmatched. The CDR3 contains 16 residues. Germline V gene data show CDR1 as MDHEN and CDR2 as SYDVKM. Using reference TRBV28 and TRBJ2-1 for the parts outside the CDR3, the full variable domain is DVKVTQSSRYLVKRTGEKVFLECVQDMDHENMFWYRQDPGLGLRLIYFSYDVKMKEKGDIPEGYSVSREKKERFSLILESASTNQTSMYLCASTPAGTSGHNEQFFGPGTRLTVL.

The chain is built from TRBV27 and TRBJ2-2, with 7 nucleotides matching TRBD2. There are 14 residues in the CDR3. With V trimmed by 6 bases and J by 1 base, 2 bases remained unmatched. The germline gives CDR1 MNHEY, CDR2 SMNVEV (reference sequence). CDR3 loop: CASRKRGNTGELFF. The CDR3 nucleotides are TGTGCCAGCAGAAAGCGGGGGAACACCGGGGAGCTGTTTTTT.

The J gene is TRBJ2-2, the V gene TRBV11-3; D perhaps matches TRBD1 (5 bases). Looked up from germline, CDR1 is SGHNT and CDR2 is YENEEA. This CDR3 has 14 residues. Trimming cost V 4 bases and J 2 bases, with 8 bases left between them. The CDR3 nucleotides read TGTGCCAGCAGCTCAGACAGTAACACCGGGGAGCTGTTTTTT. It translates to CASSSDSNTGELFF.

This clone has a single count. The chain recombines TRBV12-3 or TRBV12-4 with TRBJ2-3, with D hard to call. The CDR3 consists of 13 residues. With 7 bases removed from V and 0 bases from J, the gap between germline ends came to 8 bases. The CDR3 loop is CASKVTSTDTQYF. The CDR3 coding sequence is TGTGCCAGCAAGGTGACTAGCACAGATACGCAGTATTTT.

The chain joins TRBV28 to TRBJ2-7; the match to TRBD1 covers 9 bases. CDR1 and CDR2 (germline): MDHEN, SYDVKM. The J segment lost 6 bases and the V segment lost 6 bases, leaving 12 bases of the junction unmatched. The CDR3 runs to 15 residues. The CDR3 protein is CASSSRDRDGGEQYF. The CDR3 nucleotides read TGTGCCAGCAGCTCCCGGGACAGGGATGGCGGCGAGCAGTACTTC.

This chain links TRBV5-1 with TRBJ2-1; 7 bases map to TRBD2. The CDR3 runs to 16 residues. CDR1 and CDR2 from the germline V gene are SGHRS and YFSETQ. Unmatched junction bases numbered 7, after V lost 4 bases and J lost 0 bases. As DNA, the CDR3 is TGCGCCAGCAGCCATTCCGCTAGCGGCTCCTACAATGAGCAGTTCTTC. This encodes CASSHSASGSYNEQFF.

The rearrangement joins TRBV30 to TRBJ1-1; D remains unclear. V lost 2 bases and J lost 5, with 6 bases in between. The germline CDR1 and CDR2 sequences are GTSNPN and SVGIG (reference sequence). The CDR3 loop spans 11 amino acids. CDR3 in DNA: TGTGCCTGGAGTTTCAGGACTGAAGCTTTCTTT. This encodes CAWSFRTEAFF.

CDR3 nucleotides: TGTGCCAGCAGCGCCAATACTAGGCCGAACACCGGGGAGCTGTTTTTT. Its translation is CASSANTRPNTGELFF. The chain joins TRBV9 to TRBJ2-2, with a weak D call TRBD2 (5 bases). The germline V gene has CDR1 SGDLS and CDR2 YYNGEE. This CDR3 is 16 amino acids long. V dropped 3 bases and J dropped 0 bases, with 12 bases sitting between them.

V usage is TRBV7-3 and J usage is TRBJ1-6; TRBD1 is a possible D gene (6 bases). The CDR3 has 13 amino acids. CDR1 and CDR2 (germline): SGHTA, FQGTGA. Trimming stripped 3 bases from V and 9 bases from J, with 9 bases between. CDR3 residues: CASSLTGASPLHF. CDR3 sequence (DNA): TGTGCCAGCAGCTTGACAGGAGCTTCACCCCTCCACTTT. Filled out from reference TRBV7-3 and TRBJ1-6, the complete variable domain reads GAGVSQTPSNKVTEKGKYVELRCDPISGHTALYWYRQSLGQGPEFLIYFQGTGAADDSGLPNDRFFAVRPEGSVSTLKIQRTERGDSAVYLCASSLTGASPLHFGNGTRLTVT.

V and J are TRBV16 and TRBJ1-2, with D uncertain. Germline loops: CDR1 KGHSY, CDR2 FQNENV. This CDR3 comprises 14 residues. V dropped 5 bases and J dropped 5 bases, with 15 bases sitting between them. In DNA, the CDR3 is TGTGCCAGCAGCTCCGCGGGTGCACAATATGGCTACACCTTC. It yields the protein CASSSAGAQYGYTF.

The chain recombines TRBV20-1 with TRBJ2-3; TRBD2 matches at 10 bases. The V gene end was trimmed by 6 bases and the J gene end by 3 bases; junction bases not matched to a gene: 18. CDR1 DFQATT and CDR2 SNEGSKA come from the germline V gene (reference sequence). The CDR3 is 18 residues long. The DNA for the CDR3 is TGCAGTGCAAGTGGTGGCAGGGCGAGCGGGGGGGCTACAGATACGCAGTATTTT. Amino acid sequence: CSASGGRASGGATDTQYF.

The genes are TRBV18 and TRBJ2-1, with 10 bases identical to TRBD1. Germline CDR1 and CDR2: KGHSH and LQKENI. The CDR3 sequence is 15 residues long. The ends lost 3 bases at V and 6 bases at J; junction bases unmatched: 5. For the CDR3, the DNA is TGTGCCAGCTCACCTGGACAGGGGGGCTTCAATGAGCAGTTCTTC. Its protein product is CASSPGQGGFNEQFF.